Given below is one T cell receptor (beta chain) in context. This CDR3 has 16 residues. V was shortened by 5 bases and J by 0 bases, with 14 bases between the two germline ends. This sample was included in a study of T cells in Graves' hyperthyroidism and ophthalmopathy. Amplified TCR beta CDR3 regions came from RNA transcripts. Primed by the HTBI set, a first-round RT-PCR was run on the TCR CDR3. TCRdb used MiXCR to reprocess the multiplex PCR reads, holding one entry per CDR3 protein. This sample has 600,000 to 900,000 distinct CDR3 sequences, with about 16% found just once. Patients counted as stable if ophthalmopathy did not develop within 18 months.

This receptor was obtained from a man between 18 and 29 years old with Graves' hyperthyroidism. The chain carries TRBV12-3 or TRBV12-4 and TRBJ1-3, with D possibly TRBD1 on 5 matching bases. The sequencing input was blood. In DNA form, the CDR3 reads TGTGCCAGCAGTCCGGGACGGGTCAGCTCTGGAAACACCATATATTTT. It specifies CASSPGRVSSGNTIYF.